The rows below give T cell receptor beta chains drawn from one sample of a study of T cells expressing NK-cell markers. After re-calling the 5' RACE reads, TCRdb lists one entry per CDR3 protein, DNA absent. The sample table includes 200,000 to 300,000 distinct CDR3 sequences. Sequencing was carried out using blood T cells: a sorted CD56 or NKG2C T cell subset, CD4+ or CD8+ T cells, or bulk PBMC T cells (not recorded which). The source is a young man in good health. CDR3s include the opening cysteine and the closing phenylalanine or tryptophan.

J: TRBJ2-5
V: TRBV4-2
CDR3: CASSQGSSGMKETQYF

J: TRBJ2-1
V: TRBV2
CDR3: CASSGRYDQFF

J: TRBJ2-2
V: TRBV7-2
CDR3: CASSPLGGRAEFGELFF

J: TRBJ2-5
V: TRBV11-1
CDR3: CASSFGTAETQYF

J: TRBJ2-5
V: TRBV11-2
CDR3: CASSARGGTSRETQYF

J: TRBJ1-1
V: TRBV12-3/TRBV12-4
CDR3: CASSRENRYTEAFF

J: TRBJ2-2
V: TRBV9
CDR3: CASSVRGERTNTGELFF

J: TRBJ1-6
V: TRBV25-1
CDR3: CASSEYTYNSPLHF

J: TRBJ1-5
V: TRBV4-3
CDR3: CASSRDYRGNQPQHF

J: TRBJ2-1
V: TRBV5-1
CDR3: CASSRRPRTSGDSYNEQFF

J: TRBJ2-5
V: TRBV6-5
CDR3: CASSYTLAGVRETQYF

J: TRBJ1-2
V: TRBV7-6
CDR3: CASSSQDPMGYTF

J: TRBJ2-1
V: TRBV6-6
CDR3: CASSTAGAEQFF

J: TRBJ2-1
V: TRBV5-6
CDR3: CASSLMDGEFF

J: TRBJ2-1
V: TRBV10-3
CDR3: CAIRTSARNEQFF

J: TRBJ2-1
V: TRBV20-1
CDR3: CSAHSSSYNEQFF

J: TRBJ2-1
V: TRBV20-1
CDR3: CSARDSGPGLAENEQFF

J: TRBJ2-1
V: TRBV4-2
CDR3: CASSQHGLDNEQFF

J: TRBJ1-1
V: TRBV3-1
CDR3: CASSQDRTGGRRAFF

J: TRBJ2-2
V: TRBV5-1
CDR3: CASSSRVPRNTGELFF

J: TRBJ2-2
V: TRBV18
CDR3: CASSPRDRPAELFF

J: TRBJ2-1
V: TRBV7-9
CDR3: CASSQGQGYLGEQFF

J: TRBJ2-3
V: TRBV5-6
CDR3: CASSWGTGITDTQYF

J: TRBJ2-1
V: TRBV5-1
CDR3: CASSLGQGPSYNEQFF

J: TRBJ1-2
V: TRBV10-3
CDR3: CAISGGDGYTF

J: TRBJ1-3
V: TRBV7-2
CDR3: CASSLIVGNTIYF

J: TRBJ2-3
V: TRBV6-6
CDR3: CASSWTTTDTQYF

J: TRBJ2-1
V: TRBV11-2
CDR3: CASSLTRGSGNSYNEQFF

J: TRBJ2-1
V: TRBV7-3
CDR3: CASSLARDNEQFF

J: TRBJ2-7
V: TRBV7-8
CDR3: CASSLELAGTYEQYF

J: TRBJ2-5
V: TRBV20-1
CDR3: CSARGRELETQYF

J: TRBJ2-3
V: TRBV14
CDR3: CASSRFDTQYF

J: TRBJ2-1
V: TRBV7-2
CDR3: CASSLIPRAGGGNEQFF

J: TRBJ2-7
V: TRBV12-3/TRBV12-4
CDR3: CASSYIVQGDSSYEQYF

J: TRBJ2-1
V: TRBV10-3
CDR3: CAISAYQNNEQFF

J: TRBJ1-3
V: TRBV12-3/TRBV12-4
CDR3: CASSLILVRDTIYF

J: TRBJ2-1
V: TRBV20-1
CDR3: CSARIPGVLYNEQFF

J: TRBJ1-1
V: TRBV4-2
CDR3: CASSPPGRTLNTEAFF

J: TRBJ2-3
V: TRBV12-3/TRBV12-4
CDR3: CASIRRLGGGPDTQYF

J: TRBJ2-7
V: TRBV7-2
CDR3: CASSLARLAGGRHLYF

J: TRBJ2-5
V: TRBV7-7
CDR3: CASSLALGDETQYF

J: TRBJ2-2
V: TRBV10-3
CDR3: CATRTGTTGELFF